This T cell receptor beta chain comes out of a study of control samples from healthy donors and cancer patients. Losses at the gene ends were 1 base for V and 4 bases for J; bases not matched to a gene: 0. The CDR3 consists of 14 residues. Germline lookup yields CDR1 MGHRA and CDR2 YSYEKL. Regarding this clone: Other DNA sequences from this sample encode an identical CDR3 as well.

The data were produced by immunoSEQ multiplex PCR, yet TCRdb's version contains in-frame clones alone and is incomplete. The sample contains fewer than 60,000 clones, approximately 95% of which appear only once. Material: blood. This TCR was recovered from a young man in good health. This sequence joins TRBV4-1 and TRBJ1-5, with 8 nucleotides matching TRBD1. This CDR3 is CASSQGTGNQPQHF. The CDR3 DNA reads TGCGCCAGCAGCCAAGGGACAGGGAATCAGCCCCAGCATTTT.